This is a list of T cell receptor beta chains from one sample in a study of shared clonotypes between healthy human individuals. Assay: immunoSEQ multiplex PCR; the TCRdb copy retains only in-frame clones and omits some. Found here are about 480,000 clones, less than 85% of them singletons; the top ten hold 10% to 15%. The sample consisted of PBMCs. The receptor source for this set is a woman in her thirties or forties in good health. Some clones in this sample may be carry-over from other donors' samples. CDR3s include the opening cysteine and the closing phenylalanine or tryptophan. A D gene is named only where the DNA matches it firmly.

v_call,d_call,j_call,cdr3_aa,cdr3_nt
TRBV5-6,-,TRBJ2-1,CASSLERNRDSRYNEQFF,TGTGCCAGCAGCTTAGAGAGGAACCGGGACTCAAGATACAATGAGCAGTTCTTC
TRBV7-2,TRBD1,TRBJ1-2,CASSWKDRINYGYTF,TGTGCCAGCAGCTGGAAGGACAGGATTAACTATGGCTACACCTTC
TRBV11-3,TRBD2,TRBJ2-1,CASSFLAGGRNEQFF,TGTGCCAGCAGCTTCCTTGCGGGGGGCCGCAATGAGCAGTTCTTC
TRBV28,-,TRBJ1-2,CASSPQRQYGYTF,TGTGCCAGCAGTCCCCAACGACAGTATGGCTACACCTTC
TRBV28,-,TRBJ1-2,CASSLGVDSPYGYTF,TGTGCCAGCAGTTTAGGTGTTGACAGTCCCTATGGCTACACCTTC
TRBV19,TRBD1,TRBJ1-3,CASSMGTGGNTIYF,TGTGCCAGTAGTATGGGGACAGGAGGAAACACCATATATTTT
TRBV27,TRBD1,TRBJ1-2,CASSLGIQGYYGYTF,TGTGCCAGCAGTTTAGGCATACAGGGGTACTATGGCTACACCTTC
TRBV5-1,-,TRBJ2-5,CASSFGQQETQYF,TGCGCCAGCAGCTTTGGGCAGCAAGAGACCCAGTACTTC
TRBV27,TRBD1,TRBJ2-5,CASSRQGYETQYF,TGTGCCAGCAGTCGACAGGGGTATGAGACCCAGTACTTC
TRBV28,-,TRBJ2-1,CASRMQGWNEQFF,TGTGCCAGCCGAATGCAGGGATGGAATGAGCAGTTCTTC
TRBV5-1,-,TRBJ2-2,CASSLSPSGANTGELFF,TGCGCCAGCAGCTTGTCGCCCAGCGGCGCGAACACCGGGGAGCTGTTTTTT
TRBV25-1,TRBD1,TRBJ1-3,CASSAWDSGNTIYF,TGTGCCAGCAGTGCTTGGGACAGCGGAAACACCATATATTTT
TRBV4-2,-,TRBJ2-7,CASSQDLPRITSYEQYF,TGTGCCAGCAGCCAAGATCTTCCTCGGATCACCTCCTACGAGCAGTACTTC
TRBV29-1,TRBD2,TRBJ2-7,CSVKLAGGFYEQYF,TGCAGCGTTAAACTAGCGGGAGGTTTTTACGAGCAGTACTTC